A selection of T cell receptor beta chains follows, all from one sample in a study of cytomegalovirus exposure and HLA in healthy donors. Some clones are missing from TCRdb's copy, which holds only in-frame ones; the method was immunoSEQ multiplex PCR. The data contain 250,000 to 350,000 clones, 75% to 90% of them seen just once; the ten biggest clones take up 0.95% to 1.5%. The sample taken for sequencing was PBMCs. The receptors originated from a woman aged 25 to 39 in good health and CMV-seropositive. Each CDR3 is given with its conserved first and last residue. The D gene is left open where the match is weak. The size of a clone is reported for some rows only, either as once, few or many, or as a class for expanded clones.

clone_size j_call cdr3_length v_call d_call cdr3_nt cdr3_aa
NA TRBJ1-3 15 TRBV6-1 TRBD1 TGTGCCAGCAGTGCAGGGGGCGATGGTGGAAACACCATATATTTT CASSAGGDGGNTIYF
NA TRBJ1-5 15 TRBV7-3 NA TGTGCCAGCAGCCTAAAGTCGGGTAGCAATCAGCCCCAGCATTTT CASSLKSGSNQPQHF
few TRBJ2-7 13 TRBV4-3 TRBD1 TGCGCCAGCAGCCACCAGACAGGGGACGAGCAGTACTTC CASSHQTGDEQYF
NA TRBJ1-2 14 TRBV7-2 NA TGTGCCAGCAGCCCCAAGGGAGCTAACTATGGCTACACCTTC CASSPKGANYGYTF
NA TRBJ2-7 14 TRBV4-1 NA TGCGCCAGCAGCCAAGATATGGGGGTTTCCGAGCAGTACTTC CASSQDMGVSEQYF
NA TRBJ2-7 17 TRBV7-2 TRBD2 TGTGCCAGCAGAATGCCGGGACTAGCGGGCCTTTCCTACGAGCAGTACTTC CASRMPGLAGLSYEQYF
NA TRBJ1-2 10 TRBV7-9 NA TGTGCCAGCAGCTTAGATGGCTACACCTTC CASSLDGYTF
NA TRBJ1-1 13 TRBV29-1 NA TGCAGCGTTTTGACCGGGACGAACACTGAAGCTTTCTTT CSVLTGTNTEAFF
few TRBJ1-6 14 TRBV2 NA TGTGCCATCAAACTACAGGGACGGGACTCACCCCTCCACTTT CAIKLQGRDSPLHF
NA TRBJ2-7 13 TRBV5-8 NA TGTGCCAGCACTAAAAGCGAGCTTTACGAGCAGTACTTC CASTKSELYEQYF
few TRBJ2-1 12 TRBV11-2 NA TGTGCCAGCAGCTTCGAGCGGAATGAGCAGTTCTTC CASSFERNEQFF
NA TRBJ1-5 14 TRBV18 NA TGTGCCAGCTCAACGTGGGACATCGGCCAGCCCCAGCATTTT CASSTWDIGQPQHF
NA TRBJ1-5 14 TRBV27 NA TGTGCCAGCAGCTCCTTCGGCCTAAATCAGCCCCAGCATTTT CASSSFGLNQPQHF
NA TRBJ2-7 12 TRBV29-1 NA TGCAGCGTCGAAGGGAAGGCCTACGAGCAGTACTTC CSVEGKAYEQYF
NA TRBJ1-2 13 TRBV7-8 TRBD1 TGTGCCAGCAGCTACGACAGGGGGGATGGCTACACCTTC CASSYDRGDGYTF
NA TRBJ2-5 14 TRBV25-1 NA TGTGCCAGCAGTGGCTCGGACAGCCAAGAGACCCAGTACTTC CASSGSDSQETQYF
once TRBJ2-1 17 TRBV5-1 TRBD2 TGCGCCAGCAGCTTGGCCCCCTTAGCGGGAGTAAGCAATGAGCAGTTCTTC CASSLAPLAGVSNEQFF
once TRBJ2-2 16 TRBV5-1 NA TGCGCCAGCAGCGCGAGGACAGCCTCGAACACCGGGGAGCTGTTTTTT CASSARTASNTGELFF
NA TRBJ2-5 16 TRBV28 TRBD1 TGTGCCAGCAGTTTATGGGGGACAGATCTTCAAGAGACCCAGTACTTC CASSLWGTDLQETQYF
NA TRBJ2-7 14 TRBV6-1 NA TGTGCCAGCAGTAGCAGGGACGCGACCTACGAGCAGTACTTC CASSSRDATYEQYF
NA TRBJ2-5 15 TRBV13 NA TGTGCCAGCAGCTTAGGTCAGGGATACCAAGAGACCCAGTACTTC CASSLGQGYQETQYF
NA TRBJ2-7 17 TRBV28 TRBD1 TGTGCCAGCAGTTCGCGGTATCTGAGGACAGGGGACTACGAGCAGTACTTC CASSSRYLRTGDYEQYF
NA TRBJ2-5 15 TRBV2 NA TGTGCCAGCAACTACCAAAAGGGCCTAGCAGAGACCCAGTACTTC CASNYQKGLAETQYF
NA TRBJ1-4 14 TRBV5-1 NA TGCGCCAGCAGCTACAATCCGGCTAATGAAAAACTGTTTTTT CASSYNPANEKLFF
NA TRBJ1-6 14 TRBV7-9 TRBD1 TGTGCCAGCAGCCCGACAGGGGTTGGTTCACCCCTCCACTTT CASSPTGVGSPLHF
NA TRBJ1-5 19 TRBV10-3 TRBD1 TGTGCCATCAGTGAGTCGATGGGTTGGGGACAGGGAAGCAATCAGCCCCAGCATTTT CAISESMGWGQGSNQPQHF
NA TRBJ2-7 17 TRBV25-1 TRBD1 TGTGCCAGCAGCCTTGAAACGGGACAGGTGATTCCCTACGAGCAGTACTTC CASSLETGQVIPYEQYF
once TRBJ1-5 15 TRBV9 NA TGTGCCAGCAGCGTAGGGGGGGTGAGCAATCAGCCCCAGCATTTT CASSVGGVSNQPQHF
NA TRBJ1-1 15 TRBV19 NA TGTGCCAGTAGTATAGAGCCAGGTTCGAACACTGAAGCTTTCTTT CASSIEPGSNTEAFF
NA TRBJ2-6 16 TRBV30 TRBD1 TGTGCCTGGATGAGACAGGGGCTTACTGGGGCCAACGTCCTGACTTTC CAWMRQGLTGANVLTF
NA TRBJ2-5 16 TRBV11-2 NA TGTGCCAGCAGCTTAGGGCTGGGGATCGGGCAAGAGACCCAGTACTTC CASSLGLGIGQETQYF
NA TRBJ2-6 19 TRBV5-1 NA TGCGCCAGCAGCAGGTATGGCACAGGCGCTGACTCTGGGGCCAACGTCCTGACTTTC CASSRYGTGADSGANVLTF
NA TRBJ2-5 15 TRBV5-1 NA TGCGCCAGCAGCTTGGATGGCAGGCCGCAAGAGACCCAGTACTTC CASSLDGRPQETQYF
NA TRBJ2-7 15 TRBV4-3 NA TGCGCCAGCAGCCAAGAGACCGGCAGAGTCTACGAGCAGTACTTC CASSQETGRVYEQYF
NA TRBJ2-1 16 TRBV4-2 TRBD2 TGTGCCAGCAGCCAAGATTCTAGCGGGGCATACAATGAGCAGTTCTTC CASSQDSSGAYNEQFF
few TRBJ2-2 14 TRBV19 NA TGTGCCAGTAGTATGGGCTCCGACACCGGGGAGCTGTTTTTT CASSMGSDTGELFF
NA TRBJ2-1 13 TRBV5-6 NA TGTGCCAGCAGCCTTACGGGCACCAATGAGCAGTTCTTC CASSLTGTNEQFF
NA TRBJ2-2 14 TRBV2 TRBD2 TGTGCCAGCTCACTAGCGGCCAACACCGGGGAGCTGTTTTTT CASSLAANTGELFF
NA TRBJ2-1 15 TRBV27 NA TGTGCCAGCAGCGAGGGTTATAGCTCCTACAATGAGCAGTTCTTC CASSEGYSSYNEQFF
NA TRBJ2-3 15 TRBV4-3 TRBD1 TGCGCCAGCAGCCTTCAGGGGGCGCGGTCAGATACGCAGTATTTT CASSLQGARSDTQYF
NA TRBJ1-3 16 TRBV5-1 TRBD1 TGCGCCAGCAGCCCGAGGGACAGGGCGTCCGGAAACACCATATATTTT CASSPRDRASGNTIYF
NA TRBJ2-5 17 TRBV13 TRBD2 TGTGCCAGCAGCGACCGAGGGACTAGCGGGACCCAAGAGACCCAGTACTTC CASSDRGTSGTQETQYF
NA TRBJ1-6 17 TRBV2 TRBD1 TGTGCCAGCCGGGGACAGGTACTAAACTCCTATAATTCACCCCTCCACTTT CASRGQVLNSYNSPLHF
NA TRBJ1-3 16 TRBV6-4 NA TGTGCCAGCAGTGACGACGCGGACAGCCCTGGAAACACCATATATTTT CASSDDADSPGNTIYF
NA TRBJ1-1 13 TRBV10-3 NA TGTGCCATCACAGGGCTCGGGAACACTGAAGCTTTCTTT CAITGLGNTEAFF
NA TRBJ2-1 14 TRBV5-6 TRBD1 TGTGCCAGCAGCTTCGGGACAGGTGTCAATGAGCAGTTCTTC CASSFGTGVNEQFF
NA TRBJ2-2 15 TRBV9 NA TGTGCCAGCAGCGTAGCCCCCGGCGGCACCGGGGAGCTGTTTTTT CASSVAPGGTGELFF
NA TRBJ2-7 13 TRBV7-3 NA TGTGCCAGCAGCTTGGGGGGTTCGGACGAGCAGTACTTC CASSLGGSDEQYF
NA TRBJ2-3 14 TRBV6-5 NA TGTGCCAGCAGTTATGGGAAGGGTTCAGATACGCAGTATTTT CASSYGKGSDTQYF
once TRBJ2-7 14 TRBV11-2 NA TGTGCCAGCAGCTTTATTACGGGAAGTTACGAGCAGTACTTC CASSFITGSYEQYF
NA TRBJ2-2 14 TRBV6-4 NA TGTGCCAGCAGTGGGACTACGAACACCGGGGAGCTGTTTTTT CASSGTTNTGELFF
once TRBJ2-2 18 TRBV7-9 NA TGTGCCAGCAGCACTTCCGGGACAACCTCCGCGAACACCGGGGAGCTGTTTTTT CASSTSGTTSANTGELFF
NA TRBJ2-3 13 TRBV29-1 NA TGCAGCGTTGCTCTGGACAACACAGATACGCAGTATTTT CSVALDNTDTQYF
NA TRBJ1-1 9 TRBV20-1 NA TGCAGTGATGACACTGAAGCTTTCTTT CSDDTEAFF
NA TRBJ2-1 15 TRBV7-7 TRBD2 TGTGCCAGCAGCTCAGCGGGGGGGCCGAGCAATGAGCAGTTCTTC CASSSAGGPSNEQFF
NA TRBJ1-4 16 TRBV15 NA TGTGCCACCAGCAGAGATCCGGGGGGAGCTAATGAAAAACTGTTTTTT CATSRDPGGANEKLFF
NA TRBJ2-1 12 TRBV7-2 NA TGTGCCAGCAGCCCGATGTGGGAGGAGCAGTTCTTC CASSPMWEEQFF